The next 18 T cell receptor beta chains were all read from a single sample in a study of blood T cell repertoires in COVID-19. Measured with immunoSEQ multiplex PCR; TCRdb has only the in-frame clones, and not every one. The sample has 95,000 to 150,000 clones, around four fifths seen once; the top ten hold approximately 6%. The sequenced sample consisted of peripheral blood. Receptors were obtained from a man older than 75 with COVID-19, enrolled during active disease.

J is TRBJ1-4 and V is TRBV29-1; tentatively, D is TRBD1 (5 bases). Germline loops: CDR1 SQVTM, CDR2 ANQGSEA. This CDR3 region has 11 residues. Trimming took 7 bases from V and 6 from J, leaving 9 bases between them. As DNA, the CDR3 is TGCAGCGCCGCCAGGGATGAAAAACTGTTTTTT. The encoded protein is CSAARDEKLFF.

The V gene is TRBV2, the J gene TRBJ1-5, with 10 bases fitting TRBD1. CDR1 and CDR2 from the germline V gene are SNHLY and FYNNEI. The V segment lost 4 bases and the J segment 2 bases; nucleotides outside the gene matches: 5. CDR3 size: 16 residues. CDR3 sequence reads: CASSARGTGGNQPQHF. In nucleotides, the CDR3 is TGTGCCAGCAGTGCACGGGGGACAGGGGGCAATCAGCCCCAGCATTTT.

This chain connects TRBV23-1 to TRBJ2-3; TRBD1 agrees at 11 bases. TRBV23-1 is assigned to the ORF class and has an uncertain function. Trimming took 3 bases from V and 1 from J; bases not matched to a gene: 12. The CDR3 contains 19 residues. This CDR3 is CASSQGTGGKVVGTDTQYF. CDR3 DNA sequence: TGCGCCAGCAGTCAGGGGACAGGGGGGAAAGTAGTTGGCACAGATACGCAGTATTTT.

The chain couples TRBV2 to TRBJ2-1; tentatively, D is TRBD1 (6 bases). Trimming shortened V by 4 bases and J by 6 bases, and 10 bases separated the two germline ends. Per germline, CDR1 SNHLY and CDR2 FYNNEI. The CDR3 consists of 13 residues. CDR3 amino acids: CASSGDTFNEQFF. The CDR3 DNA follows: TGTGCCAGCAGTGGGGACACCTTCAATGAGCAGTTCTTC.

The chain uses TRBV3-1 (or the pseudogene TRBV3-2) and TRBJ1-3; D not certain. The CDR3 consists of 15 residues. V was pared by 2 bases and J by 2 bases, with 10 bases between. From germline, CDR1 is LGHDT and CDR2 YNNKEL (reference sequence). CDR3 bases: TGTGCCAGCAGCCAACGGGGTTCCCCTGGAAACACCATATATTTT. Protein sequence: CASSQRGSPGNTIYF.

This clone has only one observation. The chain employs TRBV19 and TRBJ2-2, with D tentatively TRBD2 (5 bases). Per germline, CDR1 LNHDA and CDR2 SQIVND (reference sequence). Trimming took off 2 bases at V and 3 bases at J, with 16 bases between the two ends. The CDR3 runs 17 residues. The CDR3 loop is CASSITLARAYTGELFF. The DNA for the CDR3 is TGTGCCAGTAGTATAACGCTAGCCCGAGCCTACACCGGGGAGCTGTTTTTT.

The rearrangement links TRBV27 to TRBJ1-4; a weak D match, TRBD1 (6 bases). Between the trimmed V and J ends, which lost 6 bases and 5 bases, there was a span of 13 bases. The CDR3 runs 14 residues. Germline CDR1 MNHEY, CDR2 SMNVEV (reference sequence). The CDR3 nucleotides read TGTGCCAGCAGCTCTTACACAGGGAATGAAAAACTGTTTTTT. This sequence encodes CASSSYTGNEKLFF. Based on the CDR3 plus reference TRBV27 and TRBJ1-4, the full variable domain is EAQVTQNPRYLITVTGKKLTVTCSQNMNHEYMSWYRQDPGLGLRQIYYSMNVEVTDKGDVPEGYKVSRKEKRNFPLILESPSPNQTSLYFCASSSYTGNEKLFFGSGTQLSVL.

The CDR3 sequence is CASRLSGRSHTGELFF. For the CDR3, the DNA is TGTGCCAGCAGACTTAGCGGGAGAAGTCACACCGGGGAGCTGTTTTTT. The chain carries TRBV11-2 and TRBJ2-2; 9 bases are a match to TRBD2. This CDR3 is 16 amino acids long. Germline V gene sequence: CDR1 SGHAT, CDR2 FQNNGV. With 6 bases clipped from V and 3 bases from J, the junction kept 8 bases outside the gene matches.

V gene TRBV5-1 combines with J gene TRBJ2-7; the match to TRBD1 covers 9 bases. The CDR3 loop spans 16 amino acids. Trimming removed 5 bases from V and 1 base from J; junction bases left unmatched: 10. The germline CDR1 and CDR2 sequences are SGHRS and YFSETQ. CDR3 sequence reads: CASSPTGGVGSYEQYF. The DNA for the CDR3 is TGCGCCAGCAGTCCCACAGGGGGCGTGGGGTCCTACGAGCAGTACTTC.

The chain joins TRBV28 to TRBJ2-1; D is unresolved. Trimming left V 3 bases short and J 6 bases short, with 15 bases between. CDR3 length: 15 residues. Germline V gene data show CDR1 as MDHEN and CDR2 as SYDVKM. The CDR3 loop reads CASSLAGGSGNEQFF. The CDR3 nucleotides are TGTGCCAGCAGTTTGGCTGGCGGTAGTGGCAATGAGCAGTTCTTC. The whole variable domain, remainder taken from reference TRBV28 and TRBJ2-1, is DVKVTQSSRYLVKRTGEKVFLECVQDMDHENMFWYRQDPGLGLRLIYFSYDVKMKEKGDIPEGYSVSREKKERFSLILESASTNQTSMYLCASSLAGGSGNEQFFGPGTRLTVL.

The genes are TRBV4-2 and TRBJ1-1, with a tentative D call TRBD1 (5 bases). Trimming pared 6 bases from V and 4 bases from J, leaving 15 bases between. The CDR3 loop spans 14 amino acids. Germline V gene sequence: CDR1 LGHNA, CDR2 YNFKEQ. Here the CDR3 DNA reads TGTGCCAGCAGAAAACCGGGGGAGGGCACTGAAGCTTTCTTT. Its translation: CASRKPGEGTEAFF.

This chain uses TRBV19 with TRBJ2-7; no definite D call. V lost 0 bases to trimming and J lost 3 bases, with 6 bases between them. In germline, CDR1 is LNHDA, CDR2 SQIVND (reference sequence). The CDR3 totals 13 residues. CDR3 loop: CASSIEYGYEQYF. CDR3 bases: TGTGCCAGTAGTATAGAGTACGGCTACGAGCAGTACTTC.

The chain uses TRBV5-1 and TRBJ2-3; 7 bases are shared with TRBD2. With V trimmed by 0 bases and J by 0 bases, 4 bases remained unmatched. This CDR3 spans 16 amino acids. CDR1 SGHRS and CDR2 YFSETQ come from the germline V gene. CDR3 protein: CASSLGAGSSTDTQYF. The CDR3 DNA reads as TGCGCCAGCAGCTTGGGAGCGGGATCTAGCACAGATACGCAGTATTTT.

With regard to this clone: This CDR3 is also generated by other DNA sequences in the sample. This sequence joins TRBV28 and TRBJ1-3, with 9 positions matching TRBD1. Germline trimming cut 5 bases from V and 4 bases from J; bases unmatched to any gene: 3. Germline assignment: CDR1 MDHEN and CDR2 SYDVKM. The CDR3 contains 14 residues. CDR3 coding DNA: TGTGCCAGCAGTGGACAGGGGAGCGGAAACACCATATATTTT. Amino acids: CASSGQGSGNTIYF.

This chain uses TRBV19 with TRBJ2-1; the match to TRBD2 covers 7 bases. The V segment lost 3 bases and the J segment 6 bases; nucleotides outside the gene matches: 8. In germline, CDR1 is LNHDA, CDR2 SQIVND (reference sequence). The CDR3 is 15 amino acids. CDR3 sequence reads: CASSMGTGGPNEQFF. The CDR3 nucleotides read TGTGCCAGTAGTATGGGGACGGGAGGCCCCAATGAGCAGTTCTTC.

The chain uses TRBV28 and TRBJ1-6; perhaps TRBD1 as D (6 bases). CDR1 and CDR2 from the germline V gene are MDHEN and SYDVKM. There are 14 residues in the CDR3. Deletions cut 6 bases from V and 11 bases from J, with 17 bases between. The CDR3 loop reads CASRMIGQHPPLHF. DNA for the CDR3: TGTGCCAGCAGGATGATCGGACAGCACCCACCCCTCCACTTT.

For this clone: A much larger clone differs from this one at a single base, so this may be a read error. Other DNA sequences in this sample translate to the same CDR3. This chain uses TRBV11-2 with TRBJ2-3; D remains unclear. CDR1 and CDR2 (germline): SGHAT, FQNNGV. The V gene lost 4 bases and the J gene lost 0 bases, with 2 bases spanning the gap. This CDR3 region has 12 residues. The CDR3 spells CASSSSTDTQYF. For the CDR3, the DNA is TGTGCCAGCAGCTCTAGCACAGATACGCAGTATTTT.

V usage is TRBV7-9 and J usage is TRBJ2-2, with D possibly being TRBD1 (7 bases). The germline V gene encodes CDR1 SEHNR and CDR2 FQNEAQ (reference sequence). V gave up 4 bases and J gave up 4 bases, with 13 bases separating them. The CDR3 runs 15 residues. The CDR3 sequence is CASSSTGRRTGELFF. The DNA of the CDR3 is TGTGCCAGCAGCTCGACAGGGAGGCGCACCGGGGAGCTGTTTTTT.